Presented here are 8 T cell receptor beta chains from one specimen sequenced in a study of blood T cell repertoires in COVID-19. Only in-frame clones appear in the TCRdb table, and some are missing; sequencing was by immunoSEQ multiplex PCR. The data contain tens of thousands of clones, 70% to 90% of them singletons. The material sequenced was peripheral blood. The source is a human donor in a cohort sampled during active COVID-19.

V is TRBV19 and J is TRBJ1-5; D is undetermined. Germline V gives CDR1 LNHDA, CDR2 SQIVND (reference sequence). The CDR3 is 13 amino acids. V was shortened by 2 bases and J by 4 bases, with 6 bases between the two germline ends. The CDR3 DNA is TGTGCCAGTAGTATACAGGCGAATCAGCCCCAGCATTTT. This codes for CASSIQANQPQHF. Full variable domain (outside the CDR3, taken from reference TRBV19 and TRBJ1-5): DGGITQSPKYLFRKEGQNVTLSCEQNLNHDAMYWYRQDPGQGLRLIYYSQIVNDFQKGDIAEGYSVSREKKESFPLTVTSAQKNPTAFYLCASSIQANQPQHFGDGTRLSIL.

The CDR3 DNA reads as TGCGCCAGCAGCCCAGTCCTGTCCCAAGAGACCCAGTACTTC. It yields the protein CASSPVLSQETQYF. V and J are TRBV5-1 and TRBJ2-5, with D uncertain. The length of the CDR3 is 14 residues. Germline lookup yields CDR1 SGHRS and CDR2 YFSETQ. V lost 4 bases and J lost 1, with 11 bases in between.

This chain connects TRBV27 to TRBJ1-6, with a tentative D call TRBD1 (5 bases). Germline CDR1 and CDR2: MNHEY and SMNVEV (reference sequence). The CDR3 totals 19 residues. V gave up 4 bases and J gave up 0 bases, with 19 bases separating them. The CDR3 sequence is CASSSLGWGRGSYNSPLHF. The CDR3 bases are TGTGCCAGCAGTTCCTTAGGGTGGGGTAGGGGCTCCTATAATTCACCCCTCCACTTT.

This chain links TRBV21-1 with TRBJ1-5; the D call in the table, TRBD1, was not verified against the DNA. TRBV21-1 is a pseudogene. CDR3 length: 17 amino acids. The CDR3 DNA reads as TGTGCCAGCAGCTATCGAAGCCGGGACAGGTCCAATCAGCCCCAGCATTTT. Translated: CASSYRSRDRSNQPQHF.

V and J are TRBV5-1 and TRBJ2-7; TRBD2 matches at 8 bases. Germline trimming cut 4 bases from V and 8 bases from J; bases unmatched to any gene: 2. This CDR3 contains 11 residues. Per the germline V gene, CDR1 is SGHRS and CDR2 is YFSETQ. The CDR3, as DNA: TGCGCCAGCAGCCGGGAGGGGAAGCAGTACTTC. Protein sequence: CASSREGKQYF.

The chain joins TRBV24-1 to TRBJ2-5, with D possibly being TRBD2 (6 bases). V was pared by 3 bases and J by 0 bases, with 10 bases between. The CDR3 has 15 residues. CDR1 is KGHDR, CDR2 SFDVKD, per germline. CDR3: CATSDLSGYQETQYF. In DNA, the CDR3 is TGTGCCACCAGTGATCTTAGCGGATACCAAGAGACCCAGTACTTC.

This sequence joins TRBV7-6 and TRBJ2-7; 11 bases match TRBD2. The germline V gene encodes CDR1 SGHVS and CDR2 FNYEAQ. The CDR3 runs to 17 residues. V trimming: 3 bases; J trimming: 5 bases; junction bases outside the gene matches: 12. CDR3 loop: CASSFPGLAGIFNEQYF. CDR3 nucleotides: TGTGCCAGCAGCTTCCCCGGACTAGCGGGTATATTTAACGAGCAGTACTTC.

The genes are TRBV7-2 and TRBJ2-2, with no clear D. This CDR3 comprises 14 residues. Germline V gene sequence: CDR1 SGHTA, CDR2 FQGNSA. Trimming cost V 5 bases and J 6 bases, with 13 bases left between them. The CDR3: CASSPISGAGELFF. DNA for the CDR3: TGTGCCAGCAGCCCAATATCAGGCGCCGGGGAGCTGTTTTTT.